This T cell receptor beta chain was identified during a study of T cells in Graves' hyperthyroidism and ophthalmopathy. From RNA transcripts, TCR beta CDR3 regions were amplified. Primed by the HTBI set, a first-round RT-PCR was run on the TCR CDR3. TCRdb recomputed calls from the multiplex PCR reads with MiXCR, one row per CDR3 protein. The sample comprises hundreds of thousands of distinct CDR3 sequences, 14% of which are singletons, and more than 8.5% rests with the top ten. Trimming removed 2 bases at V and 8 bases at J, with 6 bases between. The CDR3 totals 11 residues. Germline assignment: CDR1 MNHEY and CDR2 SVGEGT.

The material sequenced was blood. This rearrangement joins TRBV6-2 or TRBV6-3 to TRBJ1-1; unclear D gene. This receptor was identified in a woman aged 18 to 35 with Graves' hyperthyroidism. The DNA of the CDR3 is TGTGCCAGCAGTTACGGCCCCGAAGCTTTCTTT. It is translated as CASSYGPEAFF.